The source of this T cell receptor beta chain is a study of Graves' ophthalmopathy and Graves' hyperthyroidism. Study-wide findings and caveats: For separating ophthalmopathy from stable hyperthyroidism, a 13-signature model gave about 90% sensitivity and approximately 80% specificity.

Hyperthyroidism showing no ophthalmopathy within 18 months of follow-up was stable. Trimming shortened V by 6 bases and J by 3 bases, and 20 bases separated the two germline ends. The CDR3 spans 16 residues. RNA transcripts served as template for amplifying TCR beta CDR3 sequences. HTBI primers primed a first-round RT-PCR, and a second-round multiplex PCR followed. TCRdb ran MiXCR on the multiplex PCR reads and lists one entry per CDR3 protein. Found here are hundreds of thousands of distinct CDR3 sequences, roughly 20% of them singletons; the top ten hold roughly 6.9%. This clonotype was seen repeatedly, ten times or more. Its specificity is not known.

The TCR was taken from a woman in her late teens or twenties with stable Graves' hyperthyroidism. Some clones in this sample may be carry-over from other donors' samples. The sequenced sample was peripheral blood. V is TRBV12-3 or TRBV12-4 and J is TRBJ2-5; D is undetermined. The CDR3 is CASSLPVLGKEETQYF. The CDR3 nucleotides are TGTGCCAGCAGCCTACCGGTTCTGGGGAAGGAAGAGACCCAGTACTTC.